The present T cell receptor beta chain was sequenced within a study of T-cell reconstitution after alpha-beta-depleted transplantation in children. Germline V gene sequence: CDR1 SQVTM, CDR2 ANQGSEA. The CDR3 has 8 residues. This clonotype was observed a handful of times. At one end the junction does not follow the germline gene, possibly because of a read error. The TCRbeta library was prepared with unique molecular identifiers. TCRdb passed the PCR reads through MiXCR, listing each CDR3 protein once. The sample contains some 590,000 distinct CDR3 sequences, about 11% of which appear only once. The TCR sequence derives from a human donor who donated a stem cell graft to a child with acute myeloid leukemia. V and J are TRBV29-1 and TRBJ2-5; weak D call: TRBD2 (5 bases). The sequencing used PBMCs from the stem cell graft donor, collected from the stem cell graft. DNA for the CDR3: TGCAGCGTTATACCCGGGAACTTC. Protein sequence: CSVIPGNF.